The 32 T cell receptor beta chains listed next were all sequenced from one sample in a study of T cells in Graves' hyperthyroidism and ophthalmopathy. The CDR3 regions of TCR beta were amplified from RNA transcripts. A set of HTBI primers served as the primers for a first-round RT-PCR of the TCR CDR3. MiXCR, applied by TCRdb to the multiplex PCR reads, yields one record per CDR3 protein. The table records about 300,000 distinct CDR3 sequences, about 25% of them present only once. The specimen was blood. The receptors derive from a man in his forties or fifties with Graves' hyperthyroidism that later progressed to Graves' ophthalmopathy.

The chain's CDR3 is CASSARTGTEAFF. In DNA form, the CDR3 reads TGTGCCAGCAGCGCCCGGACGGGAACTGAAGCTTTCTTT. The chain couples TRBV11-2 to TRBJ1-1; no reliable D call. The germline gives CDR1 SGHAT, CDR2 FQNNGV. V shed 5 bases and J shed 5 bases, with 12 bases lying between them. The CDR3 covers 13 residues.

There are many counts of this clonotype. The chain is built from TRBV11-1 and TRBJ1-1, with 10 bases aligning to TRBD1. Germline CDR1 is SGHAT and CDR2 is FQDESV (reference sequence). The trim removed 4 bases at V and 2 bases at J, leaving 10 bases unmatched. The CDR3 is 17 amino acids. The CDR3 here is CASSWGYRDRGNTEAFF. The DNA for the CDR3 is TGTGCCAGCAGCTGGGGTTACCGGGACAGGGGTAACACTGAAGCTTTCTTT.

This clonotype was found many times. The J gene is TRBJ2-7, the V gene TRBV20-1; the match to TRBD2 covers 12 bases. V gave up 2 bases and J gave up 2 bases; unmatched junction bases: 7. Germline values: CDR1 DFQATT, CDR2 SNEGSKA (reference sequence). The CDR3 has 16 amino acids. Written as DNA, the CDR3 is TGCAGTGCTAGAATTGCCGGGACTAGCGGGCCCTACGAGCAGTACTTC. It yields the protein CSARIAGTSGPYEQYF.

This clonotype was seen at least ten times. The gene calls are TRBV20-1 and TRBJ1-5, with TRBD1 as a possible D gene (5 bases). The CDR3 loop spans 15 amino acids. Trimming pared 4 bases from V and 2 bases from J, leaving 15 bases between. CDR1 DFQATT and CDR2 SNEGSKA come from the germline V gene (reference sequence). The CDR3 sequence: CSATPFGAGNQPQHF. DNA of the CDR3: TGCAGTGCTACCCCCTTTGGGGCTGGCAATCAGCCCCAGCATTTT.

Ten or more counts support this clonotype. This chain uses TRBV7-9 with TRBJ1-2, with no clear D. Germline lookup yields CDR1 SEHNR and CDR2 FQNEAQ (reference sequence). The CDR3 length is 14 residues. Between the trimmed V and J ends, which lost 4 bases and 6 bases, there was a span of 15 bases. CDR3 sequence (DNA): TGTGCCAGCAGCTCCGGATTTGGGGTTGATGGCTACACCTTC. Translated, it gives CASSSGFGVDGYTF.

This clonotype was observed many times. The gene calls are TRBV28 and TRBJ2-7; the D gene is possibly TRBD2 (5 bases). V lost 4 bases, J lost 3 bases, and 7 bases lay in between. CDR1 and CDR2 from the germline V gene are MDHEN and SYDVKM. The CDR3 loop spans 12 amino acids. CDR3 amino acids: CASSSRGYEQYF. Here the CDR3 DNA reads TGTGCCAGCAGTTCCCGGGGCTACGAGCAGTACTTC.

At least ten counts were recorded for this clonotype. The CDR3 spells CAWSGGTFEAFF. As DNA, the CDR3 is TGTGCCTGGAGTGGAGGGACTTTCGAAGCTTTCTTT. The chain is built from TRBV30 and TRBJ1-1; D is possibly TRBD1 (5 bases). V was pared by 1 base and J by 8 bases, with 11 bases between. The CDR3 runs to 12 residues. Germline V CDR1 and CDR2: GTSNPN, SVGIG (reference sequence).

This clonotype was recorded once. The chain recombines TRBV12-3 or TRBV12-4 with TRBJ1-1, with D unclear. V was trimmed by 3 bases and J by 2 bases, leaving 13 bases between them. The CDR3 runs to 15 residues. In nucleotides, the CDR3 is TGTGCCAGCAGTTTGGGCAAAGGAGCTAACACTGAAGCTTTCTTT. It translates to CASSLGKGANTEAFF.

This clonotype has at least ten counts. This chain links TRBV10-3 with TRBJ1-5; D may be TRBD1 (5 bases). The CDR3 is 15 amino acids. V was clipped by 3 bases and J by 6 bases, with 15 bases between them. CDR1 ENHRY and CDR2 SYGVKD come from the germline V gene. CDR3 sequence: CAISEETRRGQPQHF. The CDR3 DNA is TGTGCCATCAGTGAAGAAACGAGAAGGGGTCAGCCCCAGCATTTT.

The rearrangement links TRBV12-3 or TRBV12-4 to TRBJ1-1, with D perhaps TRBD1 (6 bases). This CDR3 contains 15 residues. V dropped 5 bases and J dropped 2 bases, with 15 bases sitting between them. The CDR3 loop reads CASSPLGGRNTEAFF. The CDR3 DNA reads as TGTGCCAGCAGTCCCCTGGGGGGCAGAAACACTGAAGCTTTCTTT.

This clonotype was seen at least ten times. The V call is TRBV5-5, the J call TRBJ1-1; maybe TRBD1 (5 bases). Germline lookup yields CDR1 SGHKS and CDR2 YYEKEE (reference sequence). This CDR3 region has 13 residues. Trimming cost V 3 bases and J 3 bases, with 9 bases left between them. CDR3 sequence reads: CASSSGHYTEAFF. CDR3 DNA: TGTGCCAGCAGCTCCGGACATTACACTGAAGCTTTCTTT. Full variable domain (outside the CDR3, taken from reference TRBV5-5 and TRBJ1-1): DAGVTQSPTHLIKTRGQQVTLRCSPISGHKSVSWYQQVLGQGPQFIFQYYEKEERGRGNFPDRFSARQFPNYSSELNVNALLLGDSALYLCASSSGHYTEAFFGQGTRLTVV.

This chain links TRBV12-3 or TRBV12-4 with TRBJ1-1; TRBD1 agrees at 7 bases. Trimming at V came to 5 bases and at J to 5 bases, leaving 11 bases not matched to a gene. This CDR3 has 15 residues. CDR3 region: CASSPNRGRRTEAFF. The CDR3, as DNA: TGTGCCAGCAGTCCCAACAGGGGAAGAAGGACTGAAGCTTTCTTT.

This clonotype appeared many times. This chain links TRBV10-1 with TRBJ2-5, with TRBD1 matching over 8 bases. V lost 5 bases and J lost 5; bases outside the gene matches: 7. The CDR3 is 14 residues long. Germline values: CDR1 WNHNN, CDR2 SYGVQD (reference sequence). CDR3 amino acids: CASSTGQAPETQYF. CDR3 nucleotides: TGCGCCAGCAGTACGGGACAGGCCCCGGAGACCCAGTACTTC.

This clonotype was observed many times. V and J are TRBV5-1 and TRBJ2-7; D uncertain. This CDR3 has 15 residues. The germline V and J ends were trimmed by 0 bases and 0 bases, with 10 bases remaining between them. Germline V lookup: CDR1 SGHRS, CDR2 YFSETQ. The DNA for the CDR3 is TGCGCCAGCAGCTTGGGGGCAGGCCGCTCCTACGAGCAGTACTTC. Encoded protein: CASSLGAGRSYEQYF. The full variable domain, its missing parts supplied by reference TRBV5-1 and TRBJ2-7, is KAGVTQTPRYLIKTRGQQVTLSCSPISGHRSVSWYQQTPGQGLQFLFEYFSETQRNKGNFPGRFSGRQFSNSRSEMNVSTLELGDSALYLCASSLGAGRSYEQYFGPGTRLTVT.

At least ten counts were recorded for this clonotype. The chain is built from TRBV9 and TRBJ2-2; unclear D gene. There are 13 residues in the CDR3. V was cut by 0 bases and J by 9 bases, with 9 bases left in between. Per germline, CDR1 SGDLS and CDR2 YYNGEE. For the CDR3, the DNA is TGTGCCAGCAGCGTAGAGGTGAACCGGGAGCTGTTTTTT. Its translation is CASSVEVNRELFF.

This clonotype was recorded at least ten times. CDR3 sequence (DNA): TGTGCCAGCACTCGGACAGGTTCCTACGAGCAGTACTTC. Translation: CASTRTGSYEQYF. The chain links TRBV6-2 or TRBV6-3 to TRBJ2-7, with 7 bases aligning to TRBD1. The V gene's germline CDR1 is MNHEY and CDR2 SVGEGT. J was trimmed by 1 base and V by 7 bases; bases with no gene match: 4. The CDR3 is 13 amino acids.

This chain connects TRBV5-1 to TRBJ1-5; possible D gene TRBD1, 5 bases. Germline assignment: CDR1 SGHRS and CDR2 YFSETQ. The V and J ends lost 0 bases and 6 bases respectively, with 7 bases between them. CDR3 length equals 13 residues. The CDR3 loop reads CASSLATGQPQHF. The CDR3 coding sequence is TGCGCCAGCAGCTTGGCCACAGGTCAGCCCCAGCATTTT.

This clonotype was found many times. This may be a read error: a much more frequent sequence differs by one nucleotide. The rearrangement uses TRBV2 and TRBJ1-2; no clear D gene. Germline V gene data show CDR1 as SNHLY and CDR2 as FYNNEI. Trimming pared 2 bases from V and 2 bases from J, leaving 3 bases between. The CDR3 spans 12 residues. Here the CDR3 reads CASSEQNYGYTF. CDR3 in DNA: TGTGCCAGCAGTGAACAGAACTATGGCTACACCTTC. Filled out from reference TRBV2 and TRBJ1-2, the complete variable domain reads EPEVTQTPSHQVTQMGQEVILRCVPISNHLYFYWYRQILGQKVEFLVSFYNNEISEKSEIFDDQFSVERPDGSNFTLKIRSTKLEDSAMYFCASSEQNYGYTFGSGTRLTVV.

This clonotype was counted many times. This chain links TRBV28 with TRBJ2-2, with 15 bases aligning to TRBD2. Germline lookup yields CDR1 MDHEN and CDR2 SYDVKM. The CDR3 runs to 19 residues. The V and J ends lost 8 bases and 3 bases, in that order; junction bases with no gene match: 13. CDR3: CASRIRTSGRALDTGELFF. CDR3 coding DNA: TGTGCCAGCCGAATCCGGACTAGCGGGAGGGCCCTCGACACCGGGGAGCTGTTTTTT.

There are many counts of this clonotype. V usage is TRBV19 and J usage is TRBJ1-1; maybe TRBD1 (6 bases). V lost 3 bases and J lost 5, with 19 bases in between. The CDR3 contains 16 residues. From germline, CDR1 is LNHDA and CDR2 SQIVND (reference sequence). CDR3 coding DNA: TGTGCCAGTAGTATTCTGGGGGATAGAAGGGGGACTGAAGCTTTCTTT. It specifies CASSILGDRRGTEAFF.

This clonotype was seen ten or more times. J is TRBJ2-7 and V is TRBV28; weak D call: TRBD1 (5 bases). V was clipped by 5 bases and J by 7 bases, with 12 bases between them. CDR1 is MDHEN, CDR2 SYDVKM, per germline. There are 12 residues in the CDR3. In nucleotides, the CDR3 is TGTGCCAGCAGTCTGCAGGGTTGGGAGCAGTACTTC. Protein product: CASSLQGWEQYF.

This clonotype appeared many times. The V gene is TRBV11-2, the J gene TRBJ2-5, with 9 bases identical to TRBD1. V lost 5 bases and J lost 5; bases outside the gene matches: 6. Germline V gives CDR1 SGHAT, CDR2 FQNNGV. CDR3 length: 14 amino acids. This CDR3 reads CASSTTGGGETQYF. CDR3 coding DNA: TGTGCCAGCAGCACAACAGGGGGCGGGGAGACCCAGTACTTC.

There are many counts of this clonotype. This sequence joins TRBV27 and TRBJ1-5; D unclear. The CDR3 is 15 residues long. V lost 5 bases and J 5 bases, leaving 16 bases between the germline ends. The V gene's germline CDR1 is MNHEY and CDR2 SMNVEV (reference sequence). CDR3 DNA sequence: TGTGCCAGCAGTACCTTCCCCGGGCCTGATCAGCCCCAGCATTTT. Protein: CASSTFPGPDQPQHF.

Ten or more counts support this clonotype. This chain connects TRBV5-1 to TRBJ2-5; D unclear. Per the germline V gene, CDR1 is SGHRS and CDR2 is YFSETQ. V lost 0 bases and J lost 5, with 8 bases in between. The CDR3 totals 13 residues. The CDR3: CASSLDSYETQYF. CDR3 nucleotide sequence: TGCGCCAGCAGCTTGGATAGTTACGAGACCCAGTACTTC.

This clonotype was recorded many times. The chain joins TRBV12-3 or TRBV12-4 to TRBJ1-2, with D possibly TRBD1 on 6 matching bases. This CDR3 contains 14 residues. Trimming removed 1 base at V and 6 bases at J, with 12 bases between. The CDR3 is CASSLDRALDGYTF. The CDR3 region has the DNA TGTGCCAGCAGTTTAGACAGGGCTTTGGATGGCTACACCTTC.

This clonotype was seen at least ten times. The chain uses TRBV4-1 and TRBJ1-3; D call uncertain. The CDR3 loop spans 13 amino acids. Germline CDR1 MGHRA, CDR2 YSYEKL. Trimming left V 7 bases short and J 4 bases short, with 11 bases between. The CDR3 region is CASTRDGGNTIYF. The CDR3 DNA is TGCGCCAGCACCAGAGACGGAGGAAACACCATATATTTT.

The V gene is TRBV7-2, the J gene TRBJ2-5; no clear D. Trimming shortened V by 2 bases and J by 5 bases, and 12 bases separated the two germline ends. Looked up from germline, CDR1 is SGHTA and CDR2 is FQGNSA. CDR3 length equals 14 residues. The CDR3 DNA sequence: TGTGCCAGCAGCTTATCTAGTACGTGGGAGACCCAGTACTTC. Translating gives CASSLSSTWETQYF.

This clonotype was recorded many times. The chain couples TRBV28 to TRBJ2-7, with 7 nucleotides matching TRBD1. V was clipped by 5 bases and J by 2 bases; unmatched bases: 6. The CDR3 is 14 residues long. CDR1 is MDHEN, CDR2 SYDVKM, per germline. The CDR3: CASSAGTVAYEQYF. CDR3 coding DNA: TGTGCCAGCAGTGCCGGGACAGTGGCCTACGAGCAGTACTTC.

The chain is built from TRBV27 and TRBJ1-6; no reliable D call. Trimming removed 1 base from V and 7 bases from J, with 11 bases in between. The CDR3 length is 15 residues. CDR1 MNHEY and CDR2 SMNVEV come from the germline V gene (reference sequence). CDR3 region: CASSLFRQSNSPLHF. Written as DNA, the CDR3 is TGTGCCAGCAGTTTATTCCGGCAATCCAATTCACCCCTCCACTTT.

The sample holds many counts of this clonotype. The V gene is TRBV6-5, the J gene TRBJ2-7; 9 nucleotides line up with TRBD2. The CDR3 is 17 amino acids. Germline V gene sequence: CDR1 MNHEY, CDR2 SVGAGI. Unmatched junction bases numbered 10, after V lost 0 bases and J lost 4 bases. CDR3 DNA sequence: TGTGCCAGCAGTTACTCTCGTGATAGCGGGGGCCGATACGAGCAGTACTTC. It translates to CASSYSRDSGGRYEQYF.

This clonotype came up many times. The chain combines TRBV6-1 with TRBJ2-5; D is perhaps TRBD1 or TRBD2 (6 bases each). Deletions cut 1 base from V and 2 bases from J, with 8 bases between. Germline V gene lookup returns CDR1 MNHNS and CDR2 SASEGT. The CDR3 consists of 14 residues. The CDR3 DNA is TGTGCCAGCAGTGAAGGGGGGGCGCAAGAGACCCAGTACTTC. This sequence encodes CASSEGGAQETQYF.

This clonotype was seen repeatedly, ten times or more. The chain employs TRBV6-2 or TRBV6-3 and TRBJ2-7; 11 bases fit TRBD2. Germline assignment: CDR1 MNHEY and CDR2 SVGEGT. J gave up 0 bases and V 5 bases, and 3 bases lay outside the gene matches. This CDR3 has 15 residues. Here the CDR3 DNA reads TGTGCCAGCAGTCTACTAGCGGGAGACTCCTACGAGCAGTACTTC. Translated, it gives CASSLLAGDSYEQYF.